This T cell receptor (beta chain) was recovered during a study of T cell responses to AZD1222 COVID-19 vaccine. Study-wide context: Pooled in the analysis were second doses at about 4 or about 12 weeks.

Assay: immunoSEQ multiplex PCR; the TCRdb copy retains only in-frame clones and omits some. The table lists approximately 73,000 clones, about four fifths of them singletons. V was cut by 1 base and J by 2 bases, with 7 bases left in between. This CDR3 is 14 amino acids long. CDR1 is SEHNR and CDR2 is FQNEAQ in the germline V gene (reference sequence). Broader study findings: Across spike, vaccine-associated CD4 TCRs were found, dominant at 160-218 and 743-854. Baseline serostatus was positive in only 5 to 7 AZD1222 recipients.

In the case of this clone: What it recognizes is unknown. This CDR3 is also generated by other DNA sequences in the sample.

The sample here was peripheral blood, taken on day 0 of AZD1222 vaccination. The receptor was isolated from an adult in good health. The chain links TRBV7-9 to TRBJ2-3; D gene unclear. CDR3 in amino acids: CASSLEGLTDTQYF. In DNA form, the CDR3 reads TGTGCCAGCAGCTTAGAGGGCCTCACAGATACGCAGTATTTT.